Shown below are 21 T cell receptor beta chains from a single sample sequenced in a study of OX40 agonist ivuxolimab in advanced cancers. Produced via immunoSEQ multiplex PCR; TCRdb's table is partial and in-frame only. The sample lists 9,500 to 13,000 clones; about 84% were seen once. The sample was CD4+ or CD8+ T cells sorted from blood, taken in a trial of the OX40 agonist ivuxolimab. The receptor source for this set is an adult with an advanced solid tumor such as melanoma, head and neck, liver or kidney cancer.

V and J are TRBV6-1 and TRBJ2-1, with 7 bases aligning to TRBD2. Germline CDR1 is MNHNS and CDR2 is SASEGT. The CDR3 length is 14 residues. The V and J ends lost 3 bases and 2 bases, in that order; junction bases with no gene match: 1. Here the CDR3 reads CASSEGGTYNEQFF. The CDR3 nucleotides read TGTGCCAGCAGTGAGGGGGGGACCTACAATGAGCAGTTCTTC.

The rearrangement joins TRBV7-9 to TRBJ2-7; the D gene could be TRBD1 or TRBD2 (5 bases each). Germline CDR1 reads SEHNR; CDR2 reads FQNEAQ (reference sequence). The CDR3 consists of 14 residues. The ends were cut back, 5 bases at V and 6 bases at J, with 17 bases in the middle. The CDR3 region is CASSAIMGTGEQYF. The DNA of the CDR3 is TGTGCCAGCAGCGCTATAATGGGGACGGGCGAGCAGTACTTC. Full variable domain (missing parts from reference TRBV7-9 and TRBJ2-7): DTGVSQNPRHKITKRGQNVTFRCDPISEHNRLYWYRQTLGQGPEFLTYFQNEAQLEKSRLLSDRFSAERPKGSFSTLEIQRTEQGDSAMYLCASSAIMGTGEQYFGPGTRLTVT.

The V gene is TRBV7-9, the J gene TRBJ2-2; D may be TRBD1 or TRBD2 (6 bases each). Germline V CDR1 and CDR2: SEHNR, FQNEAQ (reference sequence). The length of the CDR3 is 16 residues. Trimming left V 5 bases short and J 5 bases short, with 18 bases between. CDR3 residues: CASSHPGGGGTGELFF. DNA for the CDR3: TGTGCCAGCAGCCACCCTGGCGGAGGGGGAACCGGGGAGCTGTTTTTT.

The J gene is TRBJ1-1, the V gene TRBV5-1; no clear D. CDR1 is SGHRS, CDR2 YFSETQ, per germline. V was cut by 4 bases and J by 0 bases, with 10 bases left in between. The CDR3 totals 14 residues. As DNA, the CDR3 is TGCGCCAGCAGCCTGCTAGACTTGAACACTGAAGCTTTCTTT. It yields the protein CASSLLDLNTEAFF.

The V gene is TRBV7-2, the J gene TRBJ2-7, with D unresolved. V dropped 1 base and J dropped 1 base, with 11 bases sitting between them. Germline V gene lookup returns CDR1 SGHTA and CDR2 FQGNSA. The CDR3 has 15 amino acids. The CDR3 spells CASSLEGFGSYEQYF. CDR3 in DNA: TGTGCCAGCAGCTTAGAGGGTTTCGGGTCCTACGAGCAGTACTTC.

The V and J genes are TRBV5-1 and TRBJ2-1; D ambiguous. Germline CDR1 and CDR2: SGHRS and YFSETQ. The CDR3 is 12 residues long. Trimming removed 4 bases from V and 1 base from J, with 3 bases in between. The CDR3 nucleotides are TGCGCCAGCAGCACTTCCTACAATGAGCAGTTCTTC. As protein: CASSTSYNEQFF. The full variable domain, rest sourced from reference TRBV5-1 and TRBJ2-1, is KAGVTQTPRYLIKTRGQQVTLSCSPISGHRSVSWYQQTPGQGLQFLFEYFSETQRNKGNFPGRFSGRQFSNSRSEMNVSTLELGDSALYLCASSTSYNEQFFGPGTRLTVL.

The CDR3 sequence: CASSLITLAGNEQFF. The CDR3 nucleotides are TGTGCCAGCAGCTTAATCACTCTAGCGGGAAATGAGCAGTTCTTC. The chain uses TRBV7-9 and TRBJ2-1; 9 bases fit TRBD2. The CDR3 has 15 residues. The germline CDR1 and CDR2 sequences are SEHNR and FQNEAQ (reference sequence). The V segment lost 2 bases and the J segment 7 bases; nucleotides outside the gene matches: 6.

This rearrangement joins TRBV9 to TRBJ2-5; D tentatively fits TRBD1 or TRBD2 (5 bases each). The CDR3 extends over 15 amino acids. The ends were cut back, 0 bases at V and 2 bases at J, with 11 bases in the middle. The germline CDR1 and CDR2 sequences are SGDLS and YYNGEE. The CDR3 DNA reads TGTGCCAGCAGCGTAGCTGGGGGTATTCAAGAGACCCAGTACTTC. It codes for CASSVAGGIQETQYF.

J is TRBJ1-5 and V is TRBV6-5, with D unclear. The CDR3 has 14 residues. Trimming pared 0 bases from V and 5 bases from J, leaving 8 bases between. CDR1 is MNHEY, CDR2 SVGAGI, per germline. CDR3 nucleotides: TGTGCCAGCAGTTACTCGGTTGGGGATCAGCCCCAGCATTTT. Amino acid sequence: CASSYSVGDQPQHF.

The rearrangement uses TRBV6-4 and TRBJ2-3; 8 positions agree with TRBD2. Germline V lookup: CDR1 MRHNA, CDR2 SNTAGT. The CDR3 sequence is 15 residues long. J was trimmed by 6 bases and V by 3 bases; bases with no gene match: 8. The CDR3 coding sequence is TGTGCCAGCAGTGAAAGGCGGGAGGCCGCCGATACGCAGTATTTT. It is translated as CASSERREAADTQYF.

The chain carries TRBV14 and TRBJ2-7; 10 bases align to TRBD1. J lost 6 bases, V lost 6 bases, and 11 bases had no gene match. Germline V lookup: CDR1 SGHDN, CDR2 FVKESK. This CDR3 has 15 residues. CDR3 loop: CASRPTGTGESEQYF. The CDR3 coding sequence is TGTGCCAGCAGGCCGACCGGGACAGGGGAGAGCGAGCAGTACTTC.

This clone was counted a few times. The chain combines TRBV4-3 with TRBJ2-1; 9 bases match TRBD2. V was pared by 3 bases and J by 4 bases, with 7 bases of the junction left unmatched. Looked up from germline, CDR1 is LGHNA and CDR2 is YSLEER. The CDR3 runs to 16 residues. The CDR3 DNA follows: TGCGCCAGCAGCCACCACGCTAGCGGGGATTACAATGAGCAGTTCTTC. The encoded protein is CASSHHASGDYNEQFF.

The J gene is TRBJ1-3, the V gene TRBV4-3; D unresolved. Trimming took 4 bases from V and 4 from J, leaving 14 bases between them. The CDR3 consists of 15 residues. Germline CDR1 is LGHNA and CDR2 is YSLEER. The CDR3 DNA follows: TGCGCCAGCAGCCTGTTTCCGGGGTCGGGAAACACCATATATTTT. It codes for CASSLFPGSGNTIYF.

This clone was seen a single time. This sequence joins TRBV29-1 and TRBJ2-7; the D gene could be TRBD1 or TRBD2 (6 bases each). The J call is doubtful: the DNA matches TRBJ2-1 better. This CDR3 has 14 residues. Germline V lookup: CDR1 SQVTM, CDR2 ANQGSEA. In nucleotides, the CDR3 is TGCAGCTCATTTCACGGAGGGGGTCACAATGAGCAGTTCTTC. It specifies CSSFHGGGHNEQFF.

The V call is TRBV7-8, the J call TRBJ2-7; a possible D gene is TRBD1 (6 bases). V lost 1 base, J lost 4 bases, and 14 bases lay in between. Germline CDR1 reads SGHVS; CDR2 reads FQNEAQ. There are 15 residues in the CDR3. In nucleotides, the CDR3 is TGTGCCAGCAGCTTAGTCGGCAGGGGTAGTTACGAGCAGTACTTC. It translates to CASSLVGRGSYEQYF. Using reference TRBV7-8 and TRBJ2-7 for the parts outside the CDR3, the full variable domain is GAGVSQSPRYKVAKRGQDVALRCDPISGHVSLFWYQQALGQGPEFLTYFQNEAQLDKSGLPSDRFFAERPEGSVSTLKIQRTQQEDSAVYLCASSLVGRGSYEQYFGPGTRLTVT.

The J gene is TRBJ2-3, the V gene TRBV5-6; TRBD2 might be the D (6 bases). Germline CDR1 and CDR2: SGHDT and YYEEEE. This CDR3 region has 18 residues. V lost 2 bases to trimming and J lost 0 bases, with 19 bases between them. In DNA form, the CDR3 reads TGTGCCAGCAGCTTTCCGCCTCTAGCGTACGCTAGCACAGATACGCAGTATTTT. This gives the protein CASSFPPLAYASTDTQYF. Full variable domain (remainder filled in from reference TRBV5-6 and TRBJ2-3): DAGVTQSPTHLIKTRGQQVTLRCSPKSGHDTVSWYQQALGQGPQFIFQYYEEEERQRGNFPDRFSGHQFPNYSSELNVNALLLGDSALYLCASSFPPLAYASTDTQYFGPGTRLTVL.

CDR3 protein: CASSQDWGPYEQYF. CDR3 DNA sequence: TGCGCCAGCAGCCAAGATTGGGGGCCTTACGAGCAGTACTTC. The chain employs TRBV4-3 and TRBJ2-7; D is possibly TRBD1 (6 bases). V lost 0 bases to trimming and J lost 4 bases, with 10 bases between them. Germline loops: CDR1 LGHNA, CDR2 YSLEER. The CDR3 spans 14 residues.

The chain combines TRBV15 with TRBJ2-7; D unclear. The CDR3 extends over 15 amino acids. Germline lookup yields CDR1 LNHNV and CDR2 YYDKDF (reference sequence). Trimming removed 0 bases at V and 3 bases at J, with 12 bases between. CDR3 amino acids: CATSRESLTYYEQYF. DNA for the CDR3: TGTGCCACCAGCAGAGAGTCATTGACCTACTACGAGCAGTACTTC.

The chain recombines TRBV6-5 with TRBJ2-7, with TRBD1 as a possible D gene (6 bases). V was shortened by 2 bases and J by 2 bases, with 10 bases between the two germline ends. This CDR3 spans 14 amino acids. CDR1 is MNHEY and CDR2 is SVGAGI in the germline V gene. This CDR3 is CASSYQGTTYEQYF. The CDR3 region has the DNA TGTGCCAGCAGTTACCAGGGGACAACCTACGAGCAGTACTTC.

This clone was seen a handful of times. V gene TRBV6-6 combines with J gene TRBJ1-1, with D hard to call. This CDR3 spans 13 amino acids. V lost 0 bases and J lost 4, with 6 bases in between. Germline V lookup: CDR1 MNHNY, CDR2 SVGAGI (reference sequence). CDR3 in DNA: TGTGCCAGCAGTTACTCGAAGGGCACTGAAGCTTTCTTT. Its translation: CASSYSKGTEAFF.

This chain connects TRBV7-2 to TRBJ2-4; D is possibly TRBD2 (5 bases). The CDR3 runs to 17 residues. The V end lost 1 base, the J end lost 4 bases, and 17 bases lay between the germline ends. The germline V gene has CDR1 SGHTA and CDR2 FQGNSA. Written as DNA, the CDR3 is TGTGCCAGCAGCTTAGGATTTCGGGAACAGCCGAAAAACATTCAGTACTTC. Amino acids: CASSLGFREQPKNIQYF.